The 23 T cell receptor beta chains below were found in one sample sequenced in a study of OX40 agonist ivuxolimab in advanced cancers. Here immunoSEQ multiplex PCR was the method, and the copy in TCRdb shows in-frame clones only, minus some. Found here are 100,000 to 130,000 clones, approximately 90% of them singletons; the top ten hold roughly 1.3%. The sequencing used CD4+ or CD8+ T cells sorted from blood, collected in a trial of the OX40 agonist ivuxolimab. These receptor sequences come from an adult with an advanced solid tumor such as melanoma, head and neck, liver or kidney cancer.

The genes are TRBV6-5 and TRBJ1-3; 8 nucleotides agree with TRBD1. In germline, CDR1 is MNHEY, CDR2 SVGAGI. J was trimmed by 0 bases and V by 2 bases; bases with no gene match: 0. The CDR3 runs 15 residues. The CDR3 DNA reads as TGTGCCAGCAGTTACACAGGGGGCTCTGGAAACACCATATATTTT. This encodes CASSYTGGSGNTIYF.

The chain joins TRBV28 to TRBJ1-1; 8 nucleotides align to TRBD1. The CDR3 loop spans 17 amino acids. Trimming took 3 bases from V and 0 from J; bases not matched to a gene: 9. CDR1 is MDHEN and CDR2 is SYDVKM in the germline V gene. The CDR3 bases are TGTGCCAGCAGTTTGAGGACAGGGCGCCGAATGAACACTGAAGCTTTCTTT. Amino acid sequence: CASSLRTGRRMNTEAFF.

This rearrangement joins TRBV11-3 to TRBJ1-1; 7 positions agree with TRBD1. J lost 7 bases, V lost 4 bases, and 6 bases had no gene match. The germline V gene encodes CDR1 SGHNT and CDR2 YENEEA. The CDR3 length is 13 residues. As DNA, the CDR3 is TGTGCCAGCAGCTCGAACAGGGGAGATGAAGCTTTCTTT. It is translated as CASSSNRGDEAFF.

This chain links TRBV7-2 with TRBJ2-7; 10 nucleotides agree with TRBD2. V shed 5 bases and J 0 bases; nucleotides not matched to a gene: 1. The CDR3 contains 14 residues. Germline CDR1 SGHTA, CDR2 FQGNSA. CDR3 loop: CASSPSGSSYEQYF. The DNA for the CDR3 is TGTGCCAGCAGCCCTAGCGGGAGCTCCTACGAGCAGTACTTC.

CDR3 sequence: CASSPRDRGDGYTF. CDR3 DNA: TGTGCCAGCAGTCCCCGGGACAGGGGAGACGGCTACACCTTC. V gene TRBV6-5 combines with J gene TRBJ1-2; 10 positions agree with TRBD1. The CDR3 spans 14 residues. The V gene end was trimmed by 5 bases and the J gene end by 8 bases; junction bases not matched to a gene: 8. The germline V gene encodes CDR1 MNHEY and CDR2 SVGAGI.

The chain is built from TRBV9 and TRBJ2-3; tentatively, D is TRBD1 (5 bases). The V gene's germline CDR1 is SGDLS and CDR2 YYNGEE. Trimming pared 3 bases from V and 0 bases from J, leaving 11 bases between. This CDR3 region has 15 residues. In DNA, the CDR3 is TGTGCCAGCAGCGCCCGACAGATTAGCACAGATACGCAGTATTTT. Amino acids: CASSARQISTDTQYF.

The rearrangement uses TRBV27 and TRBJ2-3, with D unclear. Trimming left V 2 bases short and J 2 bases short, with 11 bases between. Per germline, CDR1 MNHEY and CDR2 SMNVEV (reference sequence). The CDR3 has 15 amino acids. CDR3 protein: CASSLIGLATDTQYF. In DNA form, the CDR3 reads TGTGCCAGCAGTTTAATCGGCTTAGCCACAGATACGCAGTATTTT.

This clone has only one observation. The CDR3 region has the DNA TGTGCTAGTGGTTTGGCTATAGAAAAACTGTTTTTT. This translates into CASGLAIEKLFF. The chain couples TRBV12-5 to TRBJ1-4, with unresolved D. Between the trimmed V and J ends, which lost 1 base and 8 bases, there was a span of 5 bases. Looked up from germline, CDR1 is LGHNT and CDR2 is FRNRAP. There are 12 residues in the CDR3.

The chain carries TRBV6-5 and TRBJ1-5, with 8 positions matching TRBD1. Per germline, CDR1 MNHEY and CDR2 SVGAGI. The CDR3 sequence is 15 residues long. J was trimmed by 4 bases and V by 5 bases; bases with no gene match: 7. CDR3 sequence (DNA): TGTGCCAGCAGTATGACAGGGGTTATGAATCAGCCCCAGCATTTT. Translation: CASSMTGVMNQPQHF.

This chain uses TRBV5-6 with TRBJ1-2; TRBD1 matches 12 bases. Germline V gene lookup returns CDR1 SGHDT and CDR2 YYEEEE. The junction had 6 bases not matched to a gene; V was cut back by 2 bases and J by 7 bases. This CDR3 contains 15 residues. CDR3 loop: CASSLPGQGAGGYTF. The CDR3 coding sequence is TGTGCCAGCAGCTTACCGGGACAGGGGGCTGGTGGCTACACCTTC.

The V call is TRBV21-1, the J call TRBJ2-7; the D call in the table, TRBD1, was not verified against the DNA. TRBV21-1 is a recognized pseudogene. This CDR3 region has 15 residues. CDR3 in DNA: TGTGCCAGCAGCTCCTGGGACAGGCCATTCTACGAGCAGTACTTC. It encodes CASSSWDRPFYEQYF.

The V and J genes are TRBV11-2 and TRBJ1-1; 9 bases align to TRBD1. V lost 4 bases, J lost 0 bases, and 3 bases stayed unmatched. Germline V gene data show CDR1 as SGHAT and CDR2 as FQNNGV. The CDR3 length is 15 residues. CDR3 DNA: TGTGCCAGCAGCTCCTGGACAGGGGTGAACACTGAAGCTTTCTTT. Its translation: CASSSWTGVNTEAFF.

V usage is TRBV6-5 and J usage is TRBJ1-3; unclear D gene. The germline CDR1 and CDR2 sequences are MNHEY and SVGAGI. This CDR3 has 16 residues. Trimming took 0 bases from V and 4 from J, leaving 13 bases between them. The CDR3 sequence is CASSYSRRVSGNTIYF. The CDR3 region has the DNA TGTGCCAGCAGTTACTCACGCCGGGTATCGGGAAACACCATATATTTT.

Only one count was recorded for this clone. The chain uses TRBV4-1 and TRBJ1-1; TRBD1 matches 8 bases. Germline assignment: CDR1 MGHRA and CDR2 YSYEKL. The CDR3 runs to 14 residues. V gave up 4 bases and J gave up 5 bases; unmatched junction bases: 6. In DNA, the CDR3 is TGCGCCAGCAGCCCCGGACAGGGAAGGACTGAAGCTTTCTTT. This sequence encodes CASSPGQGRTEAFF.

In DNA form, the CDR3 reads TGTGCCAGCAGCCTCCCGGCGGTGGGACACAAAGAAAAACTGTTTTTT. Its translation is CASSLPAVGHKEKLFF. The V and J genes are TRBV7-6 and TRBJ1-4, with D maybe TRBD1 (6 bases). This CDR3 contains 16 residues. Per germline, CDR1 SGHVS and CDR2 FNYEAQ. Deletions cut 5 bases from V and 8 bases from J, with 21 bases between.

The J gene is TRBJ1-1, the V gene TRBV28; D gene uncertain. V was clipped by 4 bases and J by 1 base, with 7 bases between them. CDR1 is MDHEN and CDR2 is SYDVKM in the germline V gene. This CDR3 is built from 13 residues. The CDR3, as DNA: TGTGCCAGCAGTTCCGCCGGGAACACTGAAGCTTTCTTT. It codes for CASSSAGNTEAFF.

The chain is built from TRBV19 and TRBJ2-1; D is unresolved. The germline V gene encodes CDR1 LNHDA and CDR2 SQIVND (reference sequence). V was clipped by 5 bases and J by 9 bases, with 11 bases between them. The CDR3 length is 12 residues. CDR3 nucleotide sequence: TGTGCCAGTAGTGCAATAGGGCTTGAGCAGTTCTTC. Protein: CASSAIGLEQFF.

This sequence joins TRBV7-9 and TRBJ2-3; D ambiguous. The CDR3 totals 15 residues. Deletions cut 3 bases from V and 4 bases from J, with 14 bases between. Germline V gives CDR1 SEHNR, CDR2 FQNEAQ (reference sequence). The CDR3 nucleotides are TGTGCCAGCAGCTTTGGGCATGAAGGTTCAGATACGCAGTATTTT. This translates into CASSFGHEGSDTQYF.

V usage is TRBV11-1 and J usage is TRBJ2-7; possibly TRBD2 for D (6 bases). Germline-derived CDR1 and CDR2 are SGHAT and FQDESV (reference sequence). The germline V and J ends were trimmed by 4 bases and 3 bases, with 19 bases remaining between them. CDR3 size: 16 residues. CDR3 in DNA: TGTGCCAGCAGCTCCCCCGGGAGACTTGAGCTCTACGAGCAGTACTTC. Translated: CASSSPGRLELYEQYF.

The J gene is TRBJ2-5, the V gene TRBV6-5, with TRBD1 matching 9 bases. With 1 base clipped from V and 1 base from J, the junction kept 1 base outside the gene matches. Germline values: CDR1 MNHEY, CDR2 SVGAGI. The CDR3 sequence is 15 residues long. Here the CDR3 DNA reads TGTGCCAGCAGTTACTGGGACAGGGCCCAAGAGACCCAGTACTTC. Its protein product is CASSYWDRAQETQYF.

This chain uses TRBV18 with TRBJ1-1; D is ambiguous. Germline values: CDR1 KGHSH, CDR2 LQKENI. This CDR3 comprises 12 residues. The V end lost 3 bases, the J end lost 7 bases, and 9 bases lay between the germline ends. DNA for the CDR3: TGTGCCAGCTCACCTTACACTGGTGAAGCTTTCTTT. It is translated as CASSPYTGEAFF. The entire variable domain, with the rest obtained from reference TRBV18 and TRBJ1-1, is as follows: NAGVMQNPRHLVRRRGQEARLRCSPMKGHSHVYWYRQLPEEGLKFMVYLQKENIIDESGMPKERFSAEFPKEGPSILRIQQVVRGDSAAYFCASSPYTGEAFFGQGTRLTVV.

The chain is built from TRBV12-5 and TRBJ2-1, with no clear D. The length of the CDR3 is 16 residues. CDR1 LGHNT and CDR2 FRNRAP come from the germline V gene. Trimming left V 0 bases short and J 0 bases short, with 9 bases between. The CDR3 nucleotides read TGTGCTAGTGGTTTGGTTGACATATACTCCTACAATGAGCAGTTCTTC. Its translation: CASGLVDIYSYNEQFF.

V is TRBV7-3 and J is TRBJ1-1; a possible D gene is TRBD1 (5 bases). The germline V gene has CDR1 SGHTA and CDR2 FQGTGA. CDR3 length: 15 amino acids. Trimming stripped 1 base from V and 3 bases from J, with 12 bases between. CDR3 in DNA: TGTGCCAGCAGCTTAAATTCGCAGGGCCACACTGAAGCTTTCTTT. It codes for CASSLNSQGHTEAFF.